The entry below describes one T cell receptor (beta chain). Its antigen is as yet unknown. This sample stems from a study of vaccination effects on CD4 cells after COVID-19. General study findings and limits: Clones induced by infection and by vaccine showed marked clonal contraction late after vaccination.

Antigen-specific CD4+ T cells were first expanded with viral peptide pools by the ViraFEST assay and only then sequenced. An approximately nine-day culture period preceded the isolation of CD4+ T cells. None of these healthy vaccinees had been infected with SARS-CoV-2 before vaccination. IL-2 medium took the place of half the medium on both days 3 and 7. CDR1 is SGHDN, CDR2 FVKESK, per germline. This CDR3 region has 13 residues. V was pared by 1 base and J by 6 bases, with 9 bases between. Data came from immunoSEQ multiplex PCR; TCRdb stores just in-frame clones and leaves some out. The sample lists about 22,000 clones, around 80% seen once, with less than 20% in the top ten.

The TCR originated in a human donor who received a COVID-19 vaccine. The source was CD4+ T cells from PBMCs cultured with HCoV-NL63 spike peptides, collected before COVID-19 vaccination. The J gene is TRBJ1-2, the V gene TRBV14, with D unclear. The CDR3 loop reads CASSQAIGNGYTF. Here the CDR3 DNA reads TGTGCCAGCAGCCAAGCAATAGGGAATGGCTACACCTTC.